This paragraph reports one TCR beta chain. This CDR3 is also generated by other DNA sequences in the sample. The sample belongs to a study of T cell responses to AZD1222 COVID-19 vaccine. The assay was immunoSEQ multiplex PCR, and TCRdb's table has in-frame clones only and misses some. The sample records about 150,000 clones, roughly 90% being singletons. The clonotype comes from an adult who received the AZD1222 COVID-19 vaccine. The specimen comprised peripheral blood, sampled 28 days after the second AZD1222 dose.

CDR3 sequence reads: CASSIARSSGNTIYF. The CDR3 DNA follows: TGTGCCAGTAGTATCGCACGGAGCTCTGGAAACACCATATATTTT. The rearrangement links TRBV19 to TRBJ1-3; no firm D call. V shed 3 bases and J shed 0 bases, with 9 bases lying between them. CDR1 is LNHDA and CDR2 is SQIVND in the germline V gene (reference sequence). CDR3 size: 15 residues.